This TCR beta chain originates from a study of cytotoxic CD8 clonotypes in ibrutinib-treated CLL. In the study overall: The authors obtained response samples at a median of around 11 months of treatment, range 6 to 36.

Clones were sequenced by immunoSEQ multiplex PCR, and TCRdb holds only the in-frame ones, with some missing. There are tens of thousands of clones in the sample; approximately 50% occur only once, and approximately 30% lies in the top ten. In its sample, this clone was seen once. Trimming pared 0 bases from V and 4 bases from J, leaving 15 bases between. CDR1 SGDLS and CDR2 YYNGEE come from the germline V gene. The CDR3 runs 16 residues. The chain has TRBV9 and TRBJ2-3, with D possibly being TRBD2 (6 bases). The TCR comes from a human donor with chronic lymphocytic leukemia. The source material was PBMCs, sampled after 12 months of ibrutinib treatment. Here the CDR3 DNA reads TGTGCCAGCAGCGTAGGCGTCGGGAGTGGTGCAGATACGCAGTATTTT. It yields the protein CASSVGVGSGADTQYF.